These T cell receptor beta chains were read from a single sample in a study of beta chain features in type 1 diabetes. Clones were read by immunoSEQ multiplex PCR, and TCRdb kept only the in-frame ones, dropping some. This sample carries 300,000 to 400,000 clones, about a tenth of them seen once, and the ten largest clones take 1%. The sequencing sample was made of central memory CD4+ T cells from blood. The receptors derive from a man aged 25-45 years with type 1 diabetes. CDR3s include the opening cysteine and the closing phenylalanine or tryptophan. A D gene is named only where the DNA matches it firmly. Some rows mark clone size as missing; the rest say once, few, many or name a class of expanded clone.

>-|TRBV7-9|TRBJ2-1|-|16
CASSLVFQEGAPKQFF
TGTGCCAGCAGCTTAGTGTTTCAGGAGGGGGCCCCAAAGCAGTTCTTC
>few|TRBV4-3|TRBJ1-2|TRBD1|13
CASSRGQGSGYTF
TGCGCCAGCAGCCGGGGACAGGGATCTGGCTACACCTTC
>-|TRBV7-9|TRBJ1-2|-|12
CASSTSNYGYTF
TGTGCCAGCAGCACATCAAACTATGGCTACACCTTC
>few|TRBV11-2|TRBJ2-2|-|15
CASTPRGMGTGELFF
TGTGCCAGCACCCCACGGGGCATGGGCACCGGGGAGCTGTTTTTT
>few|TRBV6-5|TRBJ2-7|TRBD1|14
CASSYRTGIDEQYF
TGTGCCAGCAGTTACCGGACAGGGATCGACGAGCAGTACTTC
>-|TRBV7-6|TRBJ2-7|TRBD1|14
CASSSPDRAYEQYF
TGTGCCAGCAGCTCCCCCGACAGGGCGTACGAGCAGTACTTC
>few|TRBV7-2|TRBJ2-5|-|14
CASSLVNSQETQYF
TGTGCCAGCAGCTTAGTAAACTCACAAGAGACCCAGTACTTC
>once|TRBV11-2|TRBJ1-1|-|15
CASSPVGGADTEAFF
TGTGCCAGCAGCCCCGTTGGGGGCGCGGACACTGAAGCTTTCTTT
>few|TRBV7-9|TRBJ2-3|-|15
CASSLGSGGTDTQYF
TGTGCCAGCAGCTTAGGCTCGGGGGGCACAGATACGCAGTATTTT
>-|TRBV5-4|TRBJ2-5|TRBD2|16
CASSLGASGGEETQYF
TGTGCCAGCAGCTTGGGGGCTAGCGGGGGTGAAGAGACCCAGTACTTC
>few|TRBV5-1|TRBJ1-2|-|12
CASSLGGRGYTF
TGCGCCAGCAGCTTGGGAGGACGGGGCTACACCTTC
>few|TRBV6-5|TRBJ1-2|TRBD1|12
CASSGTGYGYTF
TGTGCCAGCAGTGGGACAGGATATGGCTACACCTTC
>few|TRBV5-1|TRBJ2-1|TRBD1|16
CASSLAGQGIDDEQFF
TGCGCCAGCAGCTTGGCCGGACAGGGGATAGACGATGAGCAGTTCTTC
>few|TRBV30|TRBJ2-3|-|14
CAWARQQTADTQYF
TGTGCCTGGGCTCGCCAGCAAACGGCAGATACGCAGTATTTT
>-|TRBV28|TRBJ2-6|-|16
CASSNGRRAGANVLTF
TGTGCCAGCAGTAACGGGAGACGGGCTGGGGCCAACGTCCTGACTTTC
>few|TRBV5-1|TRBJ1-2|-|11
CASSLTEGYTF
TGCGCCAGCAGCTTGACAGAAGGCTACACCTTC
>few|TRBV7-2|TRBJ2-4|TRBD2|19
CASSLLGSGGVIAKNIQYF
TGTGCCAGCAGCTTATTAGGTAGCGGGGGGGTGATAGCCAAAAACATTCAGTACTTC
>-|TRBV4-1|TRBJ2-7|-|15
CASSQADSQYYEQYF
TGCGCCAGCAGCCAAGCCGACAGCCAATATTACGAGCAGTACTTC
>once|TRBV5-1|TRBJ1-1|-|14
CASSFQGKDTEAFF
TGCGCCAGCAGTTTTCAGGGTAAGGACACTGAAGCTTTCTTT
>-|TRBV11-2|TRBJ2-3|-|14
CASSQRDRRDTQYF
TGTGCCAGCAGCCAACGGGACCGCCGGGATACGCAGTATTTT
>few|TRBV6-4|TRBJ1-5|-|14
CASPRIGSYQPQHF
TGTGCCAGCCCGAGGATAGGGTCCTATCAGCCCCAGCATTTT
>few|TRBV18|TRBJ1-6|-|13
CASSPGEHRPLHF
TGTGCCAGCTCACCGGGAGAGCATAGGCCCCTCCACTTT